This T cell receptor (beta chain) was sequenced during a study of cytomegalovirus exposure and HLA in healthy donors. Worth noting for this clone: Its target is unknown.

Primers for the PCR totalled 60 Vbeta and 13 Jbeta. Libraries were prepared by immunoSEQ multiplex PCR; TCRdb keeps only in-frame clonotypes and omits some of them. The sample yields 100,000 to 150,000 clones, roughly three quarters seen once. Overall study findings and caveats: In a later analysis, TCR beta V- and J-gene trimming was associated with a missense DCLRE1C variant. A later analysis found that most CMV-associated TCR beta chains appeared HLA-restricted. Under in vitro conditions, three CMV-associated chains were confirmed as specific for CMV antigens.

Material for sequencing was PBMCs. The origin of this receptor is a man aged 25 to 45 in good health and CMV-seropositive.

The CDR3 protein is CASSLLRVDGYTF. CDR3 DNA sequence: TGTGCCAGCAGCTTACTCAGGGTCGATGGCTACACCTTC. J is TRBJ1-2 and V is TRBV7-9, with D possibly being TRBD1 (5 bases). With 2 bases removed from V and 6 bases from J, the gap between germline ends came to 10 bases. This CDR3 has 13 residues. The V gene's germline CDR1 is SEHNR and CDR2 FQNEAQ (reference sequence).